These T cell receptor beta chains were read from a single sample in a study of T cells in Graves' hyperthyroidism and ophthalmopathy. TCRdb itself ran the multiplex PCR reads through MiXCR, one entry per CDR3 protein. The data hold about 590,000 distinct CDR3 sequences, with 14% observed a single time. The specimen was blood. These receptors originate from a woman aged 18-29 years with Graves' ophthalmopathy. CDR3s include the opening cysteine and the closing phenylalanine or tryptophan. Fields, in order: J gene, D gene, clone size, V gene, CDR3 protein, CDR3 DNA. D genes are given only for firm matches. Clone size is stated in some rows and not others, as once, few, many or a class when expanded.

J: TRBJ1-6
D: .
size: .
V: TRBV15
CDR3: CATSRDPGTNNSPLHF
DNA: TGTGCCACCAGCAGAGATCCGGGCACCAATAATTCACCCCTCCACTTT

J: TRBJ1-5
D: .
size: many
V: TRBV18
CDR3: CASSPRPGYQPQHF
DNA: TGTGCCAGCTCACCGAGGCCCGGATATCAGCCCCAGCATTTT

J: TRBJ2-1
D: TRBD2
size: few
V: TRBV5-1
CDR3: CASSLGRLAGNEQFF
DNA: TGCGCCAGCAGCTTGGGAAGGTTAGCGGGAAATGAGCAGTTCTTC

J: TRBJ2-1
D: TRBD2
size: many
V: TRBV7-9
CDR3: CASSPSSGKGHEQFF
DNA: TGTGCCAGCAGTCCGTCTAGCGGGAAAGGGCATGAGCAGTTCTTC

J: TRBJ2-7
D: .
size: many
V: TRBV7-9
CDR3: CASSSRGDWEQYF
DNA: TGTGCCAGCAGCTCTAGGGGCGATTGGGAGCAGTACTTC

J: TRBJ2-7
D: .
size: many
V: TRBV6-1
CDR3: CASSPDSHEQYF
DNA: TGTGCCAGCAGCCCAGATTCCCACGAGCAGTACTTC

J: TRBJ2-2
D: TRBD2
size: many
V: TRBV2
CDR3: CATPNAGTSGSWAGELFF
DNA: TGTGCCACTCCGAACGCCGGGACTAGCGGGAGCTGGGCCGGGGAGCTGTTTTTT

J: TRBJ2-1
D: .
size: few
V: TRBV28
CDR3: CASSLEANGYNERFF
DNA: TGTGCCAGCAGTTTAGAAGCTAACGGCTACAATGAGCGGTTCTTC

J: TRBJ1-5
D: .
size: .
V: TRBV4-3
CDR3: CASSQEEGPNQPQHF
DNA: TGCGCCAGCAGCCAAGAGGAGGGACCCAATCAGCCCCAGCATTTT

J: TRBJ2-5
D: TRBD2
size: many
V: TRBV9
CDR3: CASSVAGTSGETQYF
DNA: TGTGCCAGCAGCGTGGCCGGGACTAGCGGAGAGACCCAGTACTTC

J: TRBJ1-1
D: .
size: few
V: TRBV18
CDR3: CASSPSQGNLNTEAFF
DNA: TGTGCCAGCTCACCGAGCCAGGGTAATCTCAACACTGAAGCTTTCTTT

J: TRBJ2-1
D: .
size: many
V: TRBV7-3
CDR3: CASSSGPPFDSWNEQFF
DNA: TGTGCCAGCAGCTCCGGACCTCCCTTTGACAGTTGGAATGAGCAGTTCTTC

J: TRBJ1-2
D: TRBD1
size: many
V: TRBV6-6
CDR3: CASSYPATGDDGYTF
DNA: TGTGCCAGCAGTTACCCCGCGACAGGGGACGATGGCTACACCTTC

J: TRBJ1-1
D: TRBD1
size: .
V: TRBV30
CDR3: CAWSVGLAGGLRNTEAFF
DNA: TGTGCCTGGAGTGTGGGTCTGGCAGGGGGCCTCCGGAACACTGAAGCTTTCTTT

J: TRBJ2-5
D: .
size: .
V: TRBV29-1
CDR3: CSVERMVGETQYF
DNA: TGCAGCGTTGAAAGGATGGTTGGAGAGACCCAGTACTTC

J: TRBJ1-1
D: TRBD1
size: many
V: TRBV7-2
CDR3: CASSLWTGRNTEAFF
DNA: TGTGCCAGCAGCTTATGGACAGGAAGGAACACTGAAGCTTTCTTT

J: TRBJ2-7
D: .
size: many
V: TRBV28
CDR3: CASSLAEPGVYEQYF
DNA: TGTGCCAGCAGTTTAGCCGAACCGGGGGTTTACGAGCAGTACTTC

J: TRBJ1-1
D: .
size: few
V: TRBV19
CDR3: CASSPGVINTEAFF
DNA: TGTGCCAGTAGCCCTGGGGTGATTAACACTGAAGCTTTCTTT

J: TRBJ2-1
D: .
size: .
V: TRBV6-1
CDR3: CASTQNRDTYNEQFF
DNA: TGTGCCAGCACTCAAAACCGGGACACATACAATGAGCAGTTCTTC

J: TRBJ1-1
D: .
size: few
V: TRBV2
CDR3: CASVRGLNTEAFF
DNA: TGTGCCAGCGTTAGGGGCCTGAACACTGAAGCTTTCTTT

J: TRBJ2-7
D: .
size: many
V: TRBV9
CDR3: CASSPWTIYSYEQYF
DNA: TGTGCCAGCAGCCCATGGACTATCTACTCTTACGAGCAGTACTTC

J: TRBJ2-1
D: TRBD2
size: few
V: TRBV12-5
CDR3: CASGLGTSGNEQFF
DNA: TGTGCTAGTGGTTTGGGGACTAGCGGGAATGAGCAGTTCTTC

J: TRBJ2-3
D: TRBD1
size: many
V: TRBV6-1
CDR3: CASSLQGVGTDTQYF
DNA: TGTGCCAGCAGTCTACAGGGGGTCGGGACAGATACGCAGTATTTT

J: TRBJ1-1
D: .
size: many
V: TRBV27
CDR3: CASLQGPNTEAFF
DNA: TGTGCCAGCTTACAGGGCCCGAACACTGAAGCTTTCTTT

J: TRBJ2-1
D: TRBD2
size: .
V: TRBV6-1
CDR3: CASSSTSGRLNEQFF
DNA: TGTGCCAGCAGTTCTACTAGCGGGAGACTAAATGAGCAGTTCTTC

J: TRBJ2-3
D: .
size: .
V: TRBV6-1
CDR3: CASSRGGGGTDTQYF
DNA: TGTGCCAGCTCCCGGGGAGGGGGGGGCACAGATACGCAGTATTTT

J: TRBJ1-4
D: TRBD1
size: few
V: TRBV19
CDR3: CASRKTGLGEKLFF
DNA: TGTGCCAGTAGAAAGACAGGGTTAGGTGAAAAACTGTTTTTT

J: TRBJ2-6
D: TRBD1
size: few
V: TRBV4-2
CDR3: CASSQATGSGANVLTF
DNA: TGTGCCAGCAGCCAAGCGACAGGGTCTGGGGCCAACGTCCTGACTTTC

J: TRBJ2-1
D: .
size: many
V: TRBV7-2
CDR3: CASSSHSAQEQFF
DNA: TGTGCCAGCAGCTCCCACTCGGCCCAAGAGCAGTTCTTC

J: TRBJ1-4
D: .
size: .
V: TRBV19
CDR3: CATSEGRATNEKLFF
DNA: TGTGCCACTTCCGAGGGACGGGCAACTAATGAAAAACTGTTTTTT

J: TRBJ1-1
D: .
size: many
V: TRBV5-5
CDR3: CASSLTAKNTEAFF
DNA: TGTGCCAGCAGCTTGACGGCAAAGAACACTGAAGCTTTCTTT

J: TRBJ1-2
D: TRBD1
size: many
V: TRBV28
CDR3: CASSSSGGVGYTF
DNA: TGTGCCAGCAGTTCCTCAGGGGGAGTGGGCTACACCTTC

J: TRBJ2-3
D: .
size: many
V: TRBV18
CDR3: CASSPPGLSDTQYF
DNA: TGTGCCAGCTCACCACCGGGACTTTCAGATACGCAGTATTTT

J: TRBJ2-7
D: .
size: few
V: TRBV28
CDR3: CASSPSFEGREQYF
DNA: TGTGCCAGCAGTCCCTCATTTGAGGGTAGGGAGCAGTACTTC

J: TRBJ2-7
D: TRBD2
size: many
V: TRBV5-6
CDR3: CASSFGGSIYEQYF
DNA: TGTGCCAGCAGCTTCGGGGGGTCAATCTACGAGCAGTACTTC

J: TRBJ1-2
D: .
size: .
V: TRBV29-1
CDR3: CSVEPLRLRGQGKGYGYTF
DNA: TGCAGCGTTGAACCGTTACGTTTAAGGGGCCAGGGGAAGGGCTATGGCTACACCTTC